The clone carrying this T cell receptor (beta chain) showed up just a few times. What it binds is unknown. PCR was performed a second time for 7 to 11 cycles using a sample-barcoded 5' primer and a J-beta primer mix. A template-switch adaptor with 12 random nucleotides tagged each cDNA molecule. MiXCR, applied by TCRdb to the 5' RACE reads, yields one record per CDR3 protein. The sample consists of roughly 1.7 million distinct CDR3 sequences, 30% to 40% of them appearing once. The data are from a study of blood T cells in healthy people across ages. Points from the study as a whole: The study could not conclusively compare naive and antigen-experienced cells, given its unsorted PBMCs.

The CDR3 spans 13 residues. V lost 6 bases and J lost 2; bases outside the gene matches: 4. Germline lookup yields CDR1 SQVTM and CDR2 ANQGSEA. This TCR was recovered from a woman between 25 and 40 years old in good health. J is TRBJ2-1 and V is TRBV29-1; 7 bases match TRBD1. Sequencing input: blood. The CDR3 sequence is CSVRDSPYNEQFF. DNA of the CDR3: TGCAGCGTGAGGGACAGCCCCTACAATGAGCAGTTCTTC.